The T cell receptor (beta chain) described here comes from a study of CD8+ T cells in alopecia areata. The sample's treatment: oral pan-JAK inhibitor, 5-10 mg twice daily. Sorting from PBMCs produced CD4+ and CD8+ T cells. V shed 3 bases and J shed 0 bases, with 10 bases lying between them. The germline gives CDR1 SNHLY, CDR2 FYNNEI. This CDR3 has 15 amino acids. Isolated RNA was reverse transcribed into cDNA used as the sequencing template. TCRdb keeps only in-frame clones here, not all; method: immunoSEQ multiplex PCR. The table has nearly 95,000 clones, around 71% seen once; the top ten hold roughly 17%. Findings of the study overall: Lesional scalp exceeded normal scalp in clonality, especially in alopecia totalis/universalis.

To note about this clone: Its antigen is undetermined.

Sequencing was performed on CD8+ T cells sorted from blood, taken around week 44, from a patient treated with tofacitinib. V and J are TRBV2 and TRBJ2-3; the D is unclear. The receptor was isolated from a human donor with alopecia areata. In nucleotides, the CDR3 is TGTGCCAGCAGTGAGCCTACCCAAAGCACAGATACGCAGTATTTT. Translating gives CASSEPTQSTDTQYF.